The source of this TCR beta chain is a study of shared clonotypes between healthy human individuals. Study-wide context: Donors had three CD4 naive, three CD4 memory, two CD8 naive and one CD8 memory plate apiece. Notes on the study in general: With a handful of donors compared, roughly 4.9% of naive CD4 clonotypes were shared.

In the case of this clone: Its antigen is currently unknown.

Naive CD8 cells lacked CD45RO and underwent positive selection for CCR7, leaving out terminally differentiated effector memory CD45RA+ cells. The V end lost 3 bases, the J end lost 3 bases, and 14 bases lay between the germline ends. The germline V gene has CDR1 SGHRS and CDR2 YFSETQ. This CDR3 has 15 amino acids. The assay was immunoSEQ multiplex PCR, and TCRdb's table has in-frame clones only and misses some. The table lists over 750,000 clones, approximately 97% of them singletons. This TCR was sampled from a man younger than 40 in good health. Sequencing was done on a sample of naive CD8+ T cells sorted from blood. The chain has TRBV5-1 and TRBJ2-3, with D perhaps TRBD2 (6 bases). CDR3 in amino acids: CASSSLGGGTDTQYF. The CDR3 region has the DNA TGCGCCAGCAGCTCCCTTGGGGGAGGTACAGATACGCAGTATTTT.